The next 10 T cell receptor beta chains were all read from a single sample in a study of T cell repertoires in cytomegalovirus infection. TCRdb passed the reads through MiXCR, listing each CDR3 protein once. Of 450,000 to 550,000 distinct CDR3 sequences in the sample, about 15% are singletons; the top ten hold 20% to 30%. Sequenced material: CD8+ T cells from PBMCs. The receptors were sampled from a human donor in good health (CMV status not recorded). Some clones in this sample may be carry-over from other donors' samples.

The chain employs TRBV5-1 and TRBJ2-7; D gene uncertain. CDR1 is SGHRS, CDR2 YFSETQ, per germline. V lost 4 bases and J 0 bases, leaving 8 bases between the germline ends. This CDR3 is built from 13 residues. CDR3 DNA sequence: TGCGCCAGCAGCGGTATCGACTCCTACGAGCAGTACTTC. Translated, it gives CASSGIDSYEQYF.

Details on this clonotype: Here the CDR3 omits its conserved ending phenylalanine or tryptophan, so a read error is the likely source. The limits of the CDR3 on the DNA are not certain, so only TCRdb's listed CDR3 is given. This chain uses TRBV7-9 with TRBJ2-3. The CDR3 has 15 amino acids, counting both end residues. Germline V gene sequence: CDR1 SEHNR, CDR2 FQNEAQ (reference sequence). The CDR3: CASSRWVGNTDTTYL.

There are many counts of this clonotype. V usage is TRBV28 and J usage is TRBJ1-2, with a tentative D call TRBD1 (6 bases). Germline V lookup: CDR1 MDHEN, CDR2 SYDVKM. The V and J ends lost 7 bases and 0 bases respectively, with 18 bases between them. This CDR3 has 16 residues. The CDR3 nucleotides are TGTGCCAGCACCGTCCCTCCGGACAGTCCTAACTATGGCTACACCTTC. It translates to CASTVPPDSPNYGYTF.

This clonotype was seen many times. The junction and the germline gene differ at one end; a read error may be behind it. J is TRBJ2-2 and V is TRBV7-7, with D possibly TRBD1 on 5 matching bases. From germline, CDR1 is SSHAT and CDR2 FNYEAQ (reference sequence). The CDR3 runs to 16 residues. The DNA for the CDR3 is TGTGCTAGCAGCCCAAGGGTACAGGCCTACACCGGGGAGCTGTTTTTT. Translating it yields CASSPRVQAYTGELFF.

This rearrangement joins TRBV5-1 to TRBJ2-7; D is undetermined. Trimming took off 3 bases at V and 3 bases at J, with 13 bases between the two ends. The germline gives CDR1 SGHRS, CDR2 YFSETQ. This CDR3 is built from 14 residues. CDR3 DNA: TGCGCCAGCAGCTCTGGACGGAGTGACTACGAGCAGTACTTC. This sequence encodes CASSSGRSDYEQYF.

The J gene is TRBJ1-2, the V gene TRBV19; D is ambiguous. In germline, CDR1 is LNHDA, CDR2 SQIVND (reference sequence). The germline V and J ends were trimmed by 0 bases and 6 bases, with 8 bases remaining between them. The CDR3 runs to 13 residues. The CDR3 region is CASSIDLGNGYTF. DNA for the CDR3: TGTGCCAGTAGTATAGATCTAGGGAATGGCTACACCTTC.

The chain recombines TRBV6-5 with TRBJ2-7; D is possibly TRBD2 (6 bases). The germline V gene encodes CDR1 MNHEY and CDR2 SVGAGI. V lost 0 bases to trimming and J lost 4 bases, with 16 bases between them. This CDR3 is built from 16 residues. CDR3 protein: CASSYSMEGKGYEQYF. The DNA of the CDR3 is TGTGCCAGCAGTTACTCGATGGAGGGGAAAGGATACGAGCAGTACTTC.

This clonotype was counted at least ten times. This chain connects TRBV11-2 to TRBJ1-1; D remains ambiguous. The CDR3 is 15 amino acids. Germline values: CDR1 SGHAT, CDR2 FQNNGV. With 0 bases removed from V and 5 bases from J, the gap between germline ends came to 13 bases. CDR3 region: CASSLETGTWTEAFF. The CDR3 coding sequence is TGTGCCAGCAGCTTAGAAACGGGTACCTGGACTGAAGCTTTCTTT.

About this clonotype: This clone may be a read error of a much larger clone one base away. The chain has TRBV7-6 and TRBJ2-7; TRBD1 matches at 12 bases. The CDR3 spans 15 residues. V dropped 3 bases and J dropped 7; count of bases not matched to a gene: 7. Germline CDR1 and CDR2: SGHVS and FNYEAQ. The CDR3 bases are TGTGCCAGCAGCTTCGGGGGACAGGGGGCTGGGGAGCAGTACTTC. Its translation is CASSFGGQGAGEQYF.

This chain uses TRBV7-8 with TRBJ2-5; 12 bases are a match to TRBD1. Germline loops: CDR1 SGHVS, CDR2 FQNEAQ. Trimming at V came to 6 bases and at J to 9 bases, leaving 5 bases not matched to a gene. CDR3 size: 13 residues. In DNA form, the CDR3 reads TGTGCCAGCAGGAAGGGGACAGGGGGCCCCCAGTACTTC. Encoded protein: CASRKGTGGPQYF.